This record looks at one T cell receptor (beta chain) sequence and its context. Its antigen is not yet known. There are no base qualities to consult, and no much larger clone falls within one base. These data are taken from a study of cytomegalovirus exposure and HLA in healthy donors listed by TCRdb under 2017. Background for the entire study: According to an earlier analysis of a few hundred of the donors, about 180 million T cells yielded over 100 million unique TCR beta sequences and approximately 300 Gb of sequence data. In the later analysis, no new phenotypic data were used to find candidate immune exposures; instead, reliance was placed on TCR beta sequences and their occurrence across donors. In a later analysis, previously published TCR beta repertoires from 670 or so donors were re-analyzed and high-resolution HLA genotyping was added so that TCR occurrence patterns could be studied. Class I and class II HLA loci were covered by the typing at four-digit resolution. Alongside the repertoire data, information on donor age, sex, ethnicity and CMV serostatus was compiled. The study combined high-throughput TCR immunosequencing, statistical association of individual TCRs with disease status, and machine learning to predict cytomegalovirus infection status. Genome-wide SNP genotypes for about three fifths of the 666 donors were used in a later genetic analysis, which treated that subset as a discovery cohort. The study aimed to test whether signatures of past pathogen exposure could be identified by cataloging public T cell receptors. Of the approximately 400 genotyped donors, 70% to 90% were placed in the genetic ancestry cluster associated with self-reported Caucasian donors. The T cell repertoires of under 750 subjects were profiled by immunosequencing and related to cytomegalovirus serostatus. Every repertoire in the discovery cohort had been generated on one and the same sequencing platform. In an earlier analysis of around 540 of the donors, high-throughput TCR beta sequencing was used to judge whether each TCR beta V gene segment behaved as functional or pseudogenic. A separate validation cohort of some 130 different subjects was used in addition to the approximately 670-subject first cohort. On average, roughly 240,000 unique TCR beta nucleotide sequences were sequenced per donor among 398 genotyped donors of the cohort, with roughly 20% of those sequences being non-productive. Approximately 330 gigabases of sequencing data and around 90 million unique TCR sequences made up an early release that covered nearly 650 HLA-typed donors. Four or five DR-DQ haplotypes were handled as single units for association and clustering because linkage in the cohort was strong. The number of donors typed differed by locus, with about 629-630 for A, B, C, DRB1 and DQB1, over 500 for DQA1, 606 for DPA1, and around 460 for DPB1. Study-wide findings and limitations: While some public TCRs were present in many individuals, most TCR sequences turned up only very rarely across donors. The study gave a list of under 200 TCR beta chains associated with cytomegalovirus. In a later analysis, several top co-occurrence clusters were reported to appear linked to parvovirus B19, influenza, CMV and Epstein-Barr virus. A cluster of highly shared sequence variants was judged likely to represent a technical artifact of the sequencing pipeline. Assigning TCR associations to individual alleles was difficult when HLA alleles, especially DR and DQ, strongly co-occurred. Because some donors lacked HLA typing at each locus, the association tests relied only on the typed subset. Seventeen rarely observed V segments, including chromosome 9 orphons, were excluded from the earlier analysis of almost 600 of the donors because counts were too low. According to a later analysis, most CMV-associated TCR beta chains appeared to be HLA-restricted, and the HLA associations seemed to be driven largely by CMV exposure. Specific HLA alleles were associated with 15,000 to 20,000 TCR beta sequences at a false discovery rate of 0.05 in a later analysis. The 87-base-pair reads could not distinguish some IMGT-functional V segments, including TRBV6-2 and TRBV6-3, so those segments were excluded. In a later analysis, HLA-associated TCR beta chains showed more clonal expansion and lower generation probabilities than non-associated chains that were equally common. In an earlier analysis of more than 500 of the donors, most TCR beta V segments appeared in productive rearrangements about 87% or about 30% of the time, broadly matching IMGT annotations. It was suggested by the authors that the approach could potentially be generalized to other disease states and immunological phenotypes. Linkage disequilibrium might explain the correlated functional status among segregating V segments, but an unknown experimental factor could not be ruled out. An association between a missense DCLRE1C variant and V-gene and J-gene trimming of TCR beta chains was found in a later genetic analysis and replicated in an independent cohort. The only immune exposure information available for the cohort was CMV serostatus. The cohort was sequenced for TCR beta chains only, and without alpha or paired-chain data the features that could be detected were limited. In vitro tests confirmed that a few of the cytomegalovirus-associated TCR beta chains recognize cytomegalovirus antigens. According to a later analysis, TCR association rates differed among HLA loci, with DRB1 alleles showing the most associated TCRs and HLA-C alleles showing the fewest. A further reported finding was that TCR beta sequences accurately predicted the HLA-A and HLA-B alleles for most subjects in the first cohort. Presence/absence analyses assumed roughly uniform sequencing depth across donors, an assumption that may not hold. A later genetic analysis reported fewer N-insertions in productive TCRs among donors in an Asian-associated ancestry cluster than the approximately 670-donor mean. The classifier was reported to diagnose cytomegalovirus status with high specificity and sensitivity in both the original cohort and the validation cohort.

Libraries were built with the immunoSEQ multiplex PCR assay. The multiplex PCR relied on a mix of 60 forward primers for TCR Vbeta segments and 13 reverse primers for TCR Jbeta segments. Amplification of the CDR3 region of rearranged TCR beta genes was performed with a multiplex PCR assay on genomic DNA. On the Illumina HiSeq System, the amplified TCR beta libraries were sequenced as 87-base-pair reads. Regarding the original processing steps: A later analysis tallied some 79 million unique TCR beta chains across the 666 repertoires, and roughly 11 million of those chains were shared by two or more donors. Raw reads were error-corrected and collapsed into unique sequences with a nearest-neighbor algorithm that merged closely related sequences to remove PCR and sequencing errors. Alignment of CDR3 sequences to IMGT reference sequences was used to assign V, D and J gene segments. For a sequence to be retained, a match of at least six nucleotides was required to both a V gene segment and a J gene segment. Rearrangements were called productive when the CDR3 lacked stop codons and stayed in frame with V and J; all others were non-productive. CDR3 was defined by IMGT convention, running from the second conserved V-encoded cysteine to the conserved J-encoded phenylalanine. The earlier analysis of fewer than 750 of the donors excluded sequences that lacked an unambiguous match to a single V gene segment. In an earlier analysis of around 590 of the donors, a V segment was called functional when productive rearrangements were above 56.7%, and segregating when the standard deviation between donors exceeded 5%. A statistical classification framework was built for diagnosing cytomegalovirus status from the catalog of TCR beta chain sequences. A later analysis assigned V and J genes by comparing TCR nucleotide sequences with IMGT/GENE-DB human TR gene sequences. The TCRdist pipeline was used in a later analysis to assign CDR3 sequences and most-parsimonious VDJ recombination scenarios. In a later analysis, each TCR beta chain was defined by its CDR3 amino acid sequence together with its V-gene family, and reads lacking a unique V-gene family were excluded. A later analysis removed 550 to 700 highly shared, low-generation-probability nucleotide sequences to deal with suspected cross-contamination and a sequencing artifact. In a later analysis, a clonal expansion index was calculated for each public chain from normalized within-repertoire ranks of inferred template counts. Generation probabilities in a later analysis came from a VDJ recombination model fitted to out-of-frame rearrangements, and those results were checked against IGoR. Hypergeometric tests were used in a later analysis to score TCR-TCR, TCR-HLA and TCR-CMV co-occurrence, with a repertoire-size bias correction applied to the TCR pairs. To estimate false discovery rates, a later analysis permuted the HLA or CMV assignments 20 times. A later analysis grouped co-occurring TCRs with DBSCAN, adding TCRdist sequence similarity when clustering within HLA-allele-positive subsets. Repertoires with fewer than 30,000 or more than 120,000 public chains, plus five repertoires with anomalous nucleotide sharing, were excluded from co-occurrence clustering. In TCRdb, the immuneACCESS table is reduced to in-frame sequences with V and J assigned. These tables do not hold every clone; where another copy was compared, an unresolved V gene accounts for under half, and the others remain unexplained. From that table come the V and J calls and clone size; the DNA was used to work out D and trimming. The sample table contains 180,000 or so clones; only one count was recorded for 79% of them. Jointly, the top ten make up about 2% of the sample.

The cohort was made up of approximately 700 healthy bone marrow donors. Cohort members were all nominally healthy when sampled, although unrecorded immune exposures were likely present. The donor tested CMV seronegative, placing the donor among the approximately 360 seronegative members of the cohort. A peripheral blood sample was provided by each donor, and peripheral blood mononuclear cells were used for TCR beta sequencing. Genomic DNA was extracted from the blood cell samples with the Qiagen DNeasy Blood Extraction Kit. The germline V gene gives CDR1 as MNHEY and CDR2 as SVGAGI. The cysteine opens and the phenylalanine closes a CDR3 of 15 amino acids. Here the CDR3 DNA is all that survives: 45 bases in frame from base 1. Clipping removes 4 bases from V and 8 bases from J, with 9 as the unmatched junction base count.

The chain joins TRBV6-5 to TRBJ2-1; the central 9 bases match TRBD1. What was sequenced was PBMCs. The sequence came from a woman aged 45-65 years in good health and CMV-seronegative. The nucleotide sequence reads as follows: TGTGCCAGCAGTTCCGGGACAGGGATATTCGATGAGCAGTTCTTC. Translated, this gives CASSSGTGIFDEQFF.